This passage covers 8 T cell receptor beta chains from one sample sequenced in a study of T cell changes during pregnancy in multiple sclerosis. Method: immunoSEQ multiplex PCR; TCRdb's copy keeps in-frame clones and lacks some. The top ten clones hold roughly 1.2% of a sample with 45,000 to 55,000 clones, approximately 88% of them seen once. The specimen comprised CD4+ T cells from peripheral blood mononuclear cells, sampled in the second trimester of pregnancy. Every receptor here comes from a female donor with multiple sclerosis, enrolled in a pregnancy study.

This clone has a single count. V is TRBV4-1 and J is TRBJ2-5; 8 nucleotides match TRBD2. This CDR3 comprises 18 residues. The V segment lost 0 bases and the J segment 2 bases; nucleotides outside the gene matches: 11. Germline V CDR1 and CDR2: MGHRA, YSYEKL. The CDR3: CASSQELPGAGGQETQYF. Written as DNA, the CDR3 is TGCGCCAGCAGCCAAGAACTCCCGGGTGCGGGAGGACAAGAGACCCAGTACTTC.

The chain links TRBV5-6 to TRBJ2-3; 12 bases are a match to TRBD2. The CDR3 contains 16 residues. CDR1 is SGHDT and CDR2 is YYEEEE in the germline V gene. With 4 bases clipped from V and 1 base from J, the junction kept 4 bases outside the gene matches. CDR3 in DNA: TGTGCCAGCAGCCAGAGACTAGCGGGGGGCACAGATACGCAGTATTTT. Its translation is CASSQRLAGGTDTQYF.

A few counts support this clone. The rearrangement links TRBV4-1 to TRBJ2-1; TRBD1 agrees at 7 bases. The CDR3 length is 16 residues. Germline CDR1 MGHRA, CDR2 YSYEKL. Trimming took 6 bases from V and 1 from J; bases not matched to a gene: 9. The CDR3 DNA reads TGCGCCAGCAGTGGACCGGGACAGTCGTCCTACAATGAGCAGTTCTTC. Protein product: CASSGPGQSSYNEQFF.

This clone was seen more than once but under ten times. J is TRBJ2-5 and V is TRBV7-9, with a tentative D call TRBD2 (5 bases). Trimming pared 6 bases from V and 2 bases from J, leaving 13 bases between. This CDR3 is 14 amino acids long. Germline V CDR1 and CDR2: SEHNR, FQNEAQ (reference sequence). CDR3 coding DNA: TGTGCCAGCAGTGATCGGGGTGGACAAGAGACCCAGTACTTC. Amino acid sequence: CASSDRGGQETQYF.

J is TRBJ1-5 and V is TRBV2; a possible D gene is TRBD1 (5 bases). CDR1 and CDR2 (germline): SNHLY, FYNNEI. The CDR3 loop spans 13 amino acids. Trimming removed 7 bases from V and 6 bases from J, with 13 bases in between. CDR3 loop: CASTRDRRQPQHF. DNA of the CDR3: TGTGCCAGCACCAGGGATCGGCGTCAGCCCCAGCATTTT. Full variable domain (rest looked up from reference TRBV2 and TRBJ1-5): EPEVTQTPSHQVTQMGQEVILRCVPISNHLYFYWYRQILGQKVEFLVSFYNNEISEKSEIFDDQFSVERPDGSNFTLKIRSTKLEDSAMYFCASTRDRRQPQHFGDGTRLSIL.

This chain links TRBV6-5 with TRBJ2-2, with 7 positions matching TRBD1. This CDR3 comprises 16 residues. Trimming at V came to 2 bases and at J to 1 base, leaving 4 bases not matched to a gene. CDR1 is MNHEY and CDR2 is SVGAGI in the germline V gene. CDR3 nucleotides: TGTGCCAGCAGTTACCACGGGACAGTGAACACCGGGGAGCTGTTTTTT. It translates to CASSYHGTVNTGELFF.

This sequence joins TRBV27 and TRBJ2-3, with TRBD1 matching 8 bases. The V gene's germline CDR1 is MNHEY and CDR2 SMNVEV (reference sequence). J was trimmed by 1 base and V by 6 bases; bases with no gene match: 12. The CDR3 is made up of 17 amino acids. This CDR3 is CASSQGASLPGTDTQYF. The CDR3, as DNA: TGTGCCAGCAGCCAGGGGGCCTCCTTACCGGGCACAGATACGCAGTATTTT.

The chain is built from TRBV5-1 and TRBJ2-2; 9 bases map to TRBD1. From germline, CDR1 is SGHRS and CDR2 YFSETQ. The CDR3 is made up of 14 amino acids. With 9 bases clipped from V and 5 bases from J, the junction kept 8 bases outside the gene matches. For the CDR3, the DNA is TGCGCCATTCTTGGGACAGGGCGGACCGGGGAGCTGTTTTTT. It encodes CAILGTGRTGELFF.